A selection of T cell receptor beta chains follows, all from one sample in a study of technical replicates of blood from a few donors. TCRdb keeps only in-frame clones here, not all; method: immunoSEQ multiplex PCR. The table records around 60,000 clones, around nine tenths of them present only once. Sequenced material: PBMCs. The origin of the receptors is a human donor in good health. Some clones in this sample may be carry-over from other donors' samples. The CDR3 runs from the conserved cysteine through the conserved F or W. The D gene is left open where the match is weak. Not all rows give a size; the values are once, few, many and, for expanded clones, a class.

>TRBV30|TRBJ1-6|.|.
CASDRSNSPLHF
TGTGCCTCTGACAGGTCTAATTCACCCCTCCACTTT
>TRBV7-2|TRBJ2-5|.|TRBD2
CASSRSGGAQETQYF
TGTGCCAGCAGCCGTAGCGGGGGTGCCCAAGAGACCCAGTACTTC
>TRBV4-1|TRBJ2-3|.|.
CASVSLGGKTQYF
TGCGCCAGCGTATCCCTAGGGGGAAAAACGCAGTATTTT
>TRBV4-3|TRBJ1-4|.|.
CASSQAGAGNEKLFF
TGCGCCAGCAGCCAGGCAGGGGCGGGTAATGAAAAACTGTTTTTT
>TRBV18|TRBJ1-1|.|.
CASSQLGGLDTEAFF
TGTGCCAGCTCACAATTGGGGGGGTTGGACACTGAAGCTTTCTTT
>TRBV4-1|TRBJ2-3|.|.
CASSTRGPDTQYF
TGCGCCAGCAGCACAAGGGGCCCAGATACGCAGTATTTT
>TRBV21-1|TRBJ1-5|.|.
CASSNNLGRPRGNQPQHF
TGTGCCAGCAGCAACAATTTAGGCAGGCCTCGAGGCAATCAGCCCCAGCATTTT
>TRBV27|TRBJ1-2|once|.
CASTPRGGAGYGYTF
TGTGCCAGCACCCCCCGGGGGGGCGCGGGCTATGGCTACACCTTC
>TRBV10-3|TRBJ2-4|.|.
CAIRDSANIQYF
TGTGCCATCAGGGACAGCGCCAACATTCAGTACTTC
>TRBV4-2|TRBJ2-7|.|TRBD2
CASSQGLAEDEQYF
TGTGCCAGCAGCCAAGGACTAGCGGAGGACGAGCAGTACTTC
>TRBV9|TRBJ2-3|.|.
CASSSREGVFTDTQYF
TGTGCCAGCAGCTCCCGAGAGGGAGTGTTCACAGATACGCAGTATTTT
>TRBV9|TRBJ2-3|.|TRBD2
CASSVGGLAFDTQYF
TGTGCCAGCAGCGTAGGGGGACTAGCTTTTGATACGCAGTATTTT
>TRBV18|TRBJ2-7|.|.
CASSPRPGIHEQYF
TGTGCCAGCTCACCCCGGCCAGGGATACACGAGCAGTACTTC
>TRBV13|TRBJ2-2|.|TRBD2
CASSFPPPSGRGGTGELFF
TGTGCCAGCAGCTTCCCACCGCCTAGCGGGAGGGGTGGAACCGGGGAGCTGTTTTTT
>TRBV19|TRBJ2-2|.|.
CASSRPGESTGELFF
TGTGCCAGTAGTCGTCCCGGGGAATCCACCGGGGAGCTGTTTTTT
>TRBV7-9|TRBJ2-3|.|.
CASSLRRGDTQYF
TGTGCCAGCAGCTTGAGGCGAGGGGATACGCAGTATTTT
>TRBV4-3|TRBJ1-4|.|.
CASSPRWGELFF
TGCGCCAGCAGCCCCCGCTGGGGGGAACTGTTTTTT
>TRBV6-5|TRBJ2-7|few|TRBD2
CASSPGLAGFYEQYF
TGTGCCAGCAGTCCTGGACTAGCGGGGTTCTACGAGCAGTACTTC
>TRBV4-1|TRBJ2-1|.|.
CASSQDPTGRSYNEQFF
TGCGCCAGCAGCCAAGATCCGACAGGGAGGTCCTACAATGAGCAGTTCTTC
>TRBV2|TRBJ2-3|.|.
CASSAGTHYTDTQYF
TGTGCCAGCAGTGCCGGGACACACTACACAGATACGCAGTATTTT
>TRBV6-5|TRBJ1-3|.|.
CASRQEDSGNTIYF
TGTGCCAGCAGACAGGAAGACTCTGGAAACACCATATATTTT
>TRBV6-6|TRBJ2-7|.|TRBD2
CATIGGTYEQYF
TGTGCCACCATCGGGGGGACCTACGAGCAGTACTTC
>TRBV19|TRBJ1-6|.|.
CASSIIAGDSPLHF
TGTGCCAGTAGTATAATCGCAGGGGATTCACCCCTCCACTTT
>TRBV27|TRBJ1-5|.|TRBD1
CASRRTGTGNQPQHF
TGTGCCAGCAGACGGACAGGGACGGGCAATCAGCCCCAGCATTTT
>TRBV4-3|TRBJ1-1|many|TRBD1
CASSLGTGGAEAFF
TGCGCCAGCAGCTTAGGGACAGGGGGTGCTGAAGCTTTCTTT
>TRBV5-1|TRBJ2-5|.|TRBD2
CASAGTSGRPGGETQYF
TGCGCCAGCGCCGGGACTAGCGGGAGACCCGGTGGAGAGACCCAGTACTTC
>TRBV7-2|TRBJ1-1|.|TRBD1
CASSFRGRGTEAFF
TGTGCCAGCAGCTTCAGGGGGCGCGGGACTGAAGCTTTCTTT